This TCR beta chain was retrieved from a study of blood T cell repertoires in COVID-19. Across the study: Whether acute or convalescent, the COVID-19 samples came from the United States, Italy and Spain. From T cells, B-cell-depleted T cells, or PBMCs came the material, which was cDNA or gDNA.

Original analysis: The assay estimated nucleated cells by amplifying reference gene primers. This table comes from immunoSEQ multiplex PCR, and its TCRdb copy is limited to in-frame clones, with some not included. V, J and clone size are taken as reported in that table, and D and trimming were inferred from the DNA itself. The table lists 150,000 to 200,000 clones, more than 65% of them singletons. Germline V gene lookup returns CDR1 LGHDT and CDR2 YNNKEL (reference sequence). V shed 3 bases and J 5 bases; nucleotides not matched to a gene: 8. The CDR3 runs to 15 residues. The chain has TRBV3-1 (or the pseudogene TRBV3-2) and TRBJ1-1; 8 nucleotides agree with TRBD1. The TCR comes from a woman of 80 years or more with acute or convalescent COVID-19. Source material: peripheral blood. Written as DNA, the CDR3 is TGTGCCAGCAGCCATACCACAGGGGGGGATACTGAAGCTTTCTTT. This sequence encodes CASSHTTGGDTEAFF.